This is a list of T cell receptor beta chains from one sample in a study of immune evolution from preneoplasia to lung adenocarcinoma. Data came from immunoSEQ multiplex PCR; TCRdb stores just in-frame clones and leaves some out. The data contain under 6,000 clones, more than 65% of them singletons. The sequencing sample was made of FFPE adjacent normal lung tissue. The receptors originated from a person aged 60 to 80 with lung adenocarcinoma. CDR3s include the opening cysteine and the closing phenylalanine or tryptophan. Each record gives: D gene, J gene, clone size, V gene, CDR3 protein, CDR3 DNA. A D gene is named only where the DNA matches it firmly. The size entry is marked missing in some rows and otherwise reads once, few, many or a size class.

D: -; J: TRBJ2-3; size: -; V: TRBV6-6; CDR3: CASSYSGQGRDTQYF; DNA: TGTGCCAGCAGTTACAGCGGTCAGGGACGAGATACGCAGTATTTT
D: -; J: TRBJ2-3; size: few; V: TRBV11-3; CDR3: CASSLDFSGAQYF; DNA: TGTGCCAGCAGCTTAGACTTCTCAGGGGCGCAGTATTTT
D: -; J: TRBJ2-7; size: -; V: TRBV28; CDR3: CASSFGVSYEQYF; DNA: TGTGCCAGCAGTTTCGGGGTTTCCTACGAGCAGTACTTC
D: -; J: TRBJ2-1; size: -; V: TRBV7-2; CDR3: CASSLGTSRTNEQFF; DNA: TGTGCCAGCAGCCTCGGGACGTCGAGGACTAATGAGCAGTTCTTC
D: -; J: TRBJ1-6; size: -; V: TRBV27; CDR3: CASSTYRVGNSPLHF; DNA: TGTGCCAGCAGTACCTACAGGGTAGGGAATTCACCCCTCCACTTT
D: -; J: TRBJ1-1; size: -; V: TRBV27; CDR3: CASSLQSGVNTEAFF; DNA: TGTGCCAGCAGTTTACAATCCGGGGTCAACACTGAAGCTTTCTTT
D: TRBD1; J: TRBJ1-1; size: -; V: TRBV28; CDR3: CATTGHMNTEAFF; DNA: TGTGCCACGACAGGGCACATGAACACTGAAGCTTTCTTT
D: -; J: TRBJ1-2; size: -; V: TRBV4-3; CDR3: CASSQDVVGTLSSTLYGYTF; DNA: TGCGCCAGCAGCCAAGATGTAGTCGGGACATTATCATCTACCCTCTATGGCTACACCTTC
D: -; J: TRBJ1-2; size: -; V: TRBV5-4; CDR3: CASSSPGPENYGYTF; DNA: TGTGCCAGCAGCTCACCGGGACCCGAAAACTATGGCTACACCTTC
D: -; J: TRBJ1-1; size: -; V: TRBV19; CDR3: CASSPIFGMNTEAFF; DNA: TGTGCCAGTAGTCCTATATTTGGTATGAACACTGAAGCTTTCTTT
D: -; J: TRBJ2-3; size: -; V: TRBV6-5; CDR3: CASKGGWSTDTQYF; DNA: TGTGCCAGCAAGGGAGGTTGGAGCACAGATACGCAGTATTTT
D: -; J: TRBJ1-6; size: -; V: TRBV5-1; CDR3: CASSDRSSYNSPLHF; DNA: TGCGCCAGCAGCGACCGGAGCTCCTATAATTCACCCCTCCACTTT
D: TRBD1; J: TRBJ2-1; size: -; V: TRBV2; CDR3: CASSEALGQGGNNEQFF; DNA: TGTGCCAGCAGTGAAGCCCTGGGACAGGGGGGTAACAATGAGCAGTTCTTC
D: -; J: TRBJ2-3; size: once; V: TRBV11-2; CDR3: CASSFSGTQYF; DNA: TGTGCCAGCAGCTTTTCCGGTACGCAGTATTTT
D: -; J: TRBJ1-2; size: -; V: TRBV29-1; CDR3: CSPGGYTF; DNA: TGCAGCCCTGGGGGCTACACCTTC
D: -; J: TRBJ1-2; size: -; V: TRBV6-5; CDR3: CASRPPGTGSRGYTF; DNA: TGTGCCAGCAGACCTCCTGGGACGGGCTCTCGTGGCTACACCTTC
D: -; J: TRBJ2-6; size: -; V: TRBV7-7; CDR3: CASSIGSKCQSRANVLTF; DNA: TGTGCCAGCAGCATCGGGAGTAAGTGCCAAAGTCGGGCCAACGTCCTGACTTTC
D: -; J: TRBJ1-3; size: -; V: TRBV4-2; CDR3: CASSQVGGSGNTIYF; DNA: TGTGCCAGCAGCCAAGTGGGGGGGTCTGGAAACACCATATATTTT
D: TRBD2; J: TRBJ2-4; size: -; V: TRBV4-1; CDR3: CASSQGSGGYDWAKNIQYF; DNA: TGCGCCAGCAGCCAAGGTAGCGGGGGGTACGACTGGGCCAAAAACATTCAGTACTTC
D: TRBD1; J: TRBJ2-7; size: few; V: TRBV7-6; CDR3: CASSLAPNPGQGYEQYF; DNA: TGTGCCAGCAGCTTAGCCCCCAATCCGGGACAGGGCTACGAGCAGTACTTC
D: -; J: TRBJ1-6; size: -; V: TRBV5-4; CDR3: CASSLAGKGVGSPLHF; DNA: TGTGCCAGCAGCTTGGCTGGGAAAGGGGTGGGTTCACCCCTCCACTTT
D: -; J: TRBJ2-2; size: -; V: TRBV27; CDR3: CASSQLRVGTGELFF; DNA: TGTGCCAGCAGTCAACTCCGGGTGGGGACCGGGGAGCTGTTTTTT
D: -; J: TRBJ2-3; size: -; V: TRBV7-9; CDR3: CASSLQGYSFTDTQYF; DNA: TGTGCCAGCAGCTTGCAGGGATACAGCTTCACAGATACGCAGTATTTT
D: -; J: TRBJ1-4; size: once; V: TRBV11-2; CDR3: CASSHVEKLFF; DNA: TGTGCCAGCAGCCACGTTGAAAAACTGTTTTTT
D: -; J: TRBJ1-5; size: -; V: TRBV19; CDR3: CASSPMVHQPQHF; DNA: TGTGCCAGTAGTCCAATGGTCCATCAGCCCCAGCATTTT
D: -; J: TRBJ2-1; size: -; V: TRBV7-9; CDR3: CASSLGNRDEQFF; DNA: TGTGCCAGCAGCTTGGGCAACAGGGATGAGCAGTTCTTC
D: -; J: TRBJ1-1; size: -; V: TRBV5-4; CDR3: CASSGDIGTEAFF; DNA: TGTGCCAGCAGCGGGGACATAGGAACTGAAGCTTTCTTT
D: -; J: TRBJ1-4; size: once; V: TRBV28; CDR3: CSSSKSQTNEKLFF; DNA: TGTTCCAGCAGCAAAAGTCAAACTAATGAAAAACTGTTTTTT
D: -; J: TRBJ2-6; size: -; V: TRBV11-2; CDR3: CASSLDLKGTGAGANVLTF; DNA: TGTGCCAGCAGCTTAGATCTGAAGGGAACAGGAGCTGGGGCCAACGTCCTGACTTTC
D: -; J: TRBJ2-7; size: -; V: TRBV5-1; CDR3: CASSIVPSPEDEQYF; DNA: TGCGCCAGCAGCATTGTGCCCTCCCCGGAGGACGAGCAGTACTTC
D: -; J: TRBJ1-6; size: -; V: TRBV7-8; CDR3: CASSLEALGGYSPLHF; DNA: TGTGCCAGCAGCTTAGAGGCGTTAGGAGGTTATTCACCCCTCCACTTT
D: -; J: TRBJ1-1; size: -; V: TRBV2; CDR3: CASSDRVGSEAFF; DNA: TGTGCCAGCAGTGACAGGGTCGGATCTGAAGCTTTCTTT
D: -; J: TRBJ1-1; size: -; V: TRBV7-9; CDR3: CASSRALLNF; DNA: TGTGCCAGCAGCCGGGCCCTTCTAAACTTT
D: -; J: TRBJ2-7; size: -; V: TRBV19; CDR3: CASSILWGAPTPYEQYF; DNA: TGTGCCAGTAGTATACTTTGGGGGGCACCAACCCCCTACGAGCAGTACTTC
D: TRBD2; J: TRBJ2-3; size: -; V: TRBV19; CDR3: CASSIGAGGITDTQYF; DNA: TGTGCCAGTAGTATAGGAGCGGGGGGGATCACAGATACGCAGTATTTT
D: -; J: TRBJ2-5; size: -; V: TRBV4-1; CDR3: CASSQDKGTADPYQETQYF; DNA: TGCGCCAGCAGCCAAGATAAGGGAACGGCAGATCCGTACCAAGAGACCCAGTACTTC
D: -; J: TRBJ2-5; size: -; V: TRBV5-1; CDR3: CASSGGLLGETQYF; DNA: TGCGCCAGCAGCGGGGGGCTGCTGGGAGAGACCCAGTACTTC
D: -; J: TRBJ2-7; size: -; V: TRBV4-1; CDR3: CASSQDVTGRDSEQYF; DNA: TGCGCCAGCAGCCAAGATGTGACAGGGAGGGATAGCGAGCAGTACTTC
D: -; J: TRBJ1-1; size: few; V: TRBV19; CDR3: CASSIGWTVNTEAFF; DNA: TGTGCCAGTAGTATCGGGTGGACAGTGAACACTGAAGCTTTCTTT
D: TRBD1; J: TRBJ1-4; size: -; V: TRBV6-6; CDR3: CASSFLGQSNEKLFF; DNA: TGTGCCAGCAGTTTTCTGGGACAGTCTAATGAAAAACTGTTTTTT
D: -; J: TRBJ2-2; size: -; V: TRBV13; CDR3: CASSLTGFTGELFF; DNA: TGTGCCAGCAGCTTGACAGGTTTCACCGGGGAGCTGTTTTTT
D: TRBD1; J: TRBJ1-1; size: few; V: TRBV7-9; CDR3: CASSSTMQWTGGRNTEAFF; DNA: TGTGCCAGCAGCTCCACCATGCAATGGACAGGGGGCAGGAACACTGAAGCTTTCTTT
D: -; J: TRBJ1-2; size: once; V: TRBV5-8; CDR3: CASSLVGGTNYGYTF; DNA: TGTGCCAGCAGCTTGGTGGGGGGCACTAACTATGGCTACACCTTC
D: TRBD2; J: TRBJ2-1; size: once; V: TRBV28; CDR3: CASSSHSSGGDHEQFF; DNA: TGTGCCAGCAGTTCCCACTCTAGCGGGGGGGACCATGAGCAGTTCTTC
D: TRBD1; J: TRBJ1-1; size: few; V: TRBV30; CDR3: CAWAGTGWTEAFF; DNA: TGTGCCTGGGCGGGGACAGGGTGGACTGAAGCTTTCTTT
D: -; J: TRBJ1-2; size: large; V: TRBV10-1; CDR3: CASHYLRGGYTF; DNA: TGCGCCAGTCATTATCTCAGGGGTGGCTACACCTTC
D: TRBD2; J: TRBJ2-7; size: -; V: TRBV14; CDR3: CASSLAGGLEQYF; DNA: TGTGCCAGCAGCCTAGCGGGGGGGCTCGAGCAGTACTTC